This T cell receptor (beta chain) was identified in a study of control samples from healthy donors and cancer patients. Germline V gene data show CDR1 as MNHNY and CDR2 as SVGAGI (reference sequence). This CDR3 comprises 13 residues. Trimming cost V 5 bases and J 4 bases; bases outside gene matches: 3. Using immunoSEQ multiplex PCR, the repertoire was profiled, and TCRdb retains in-frame clones only, with some absent. The data contain roughly 170,000 clones, around 90% of them singletons. Sample: blood. V and J are TRBV6-6 and TRBJ1-1; 8 positions agree with TRBD1. The sequence was obtained from a woman between 35 and 50 years old in good health. The CDR3 coding sequence is TGTGCCAGCAGTCGCGGGACAGGCACTGAAGCTTTCTTT. Its translation: CASSRGTGTEAFF.